This T cell receptor (beta chain) originates from a study of CXCR3-negative and CXCR3-positive naive CD8 T cells. Germline lookup yields CDR1 SGHRS and CDR2 YFSETQ. This CDR3 comprises 15 residues. CD8+ T cell subsets were each sorted in triplicate, 300,000 to 350,000 cells apiece. It was by 5' RACE with UMI labels that the TRB cDNA libraries were prepared. From its re-call of the 5' RACE reads, TCRdb lists each CDR3 protein once, without DNA. Here the sample table reports some 130,000 distinct CDR3 sequences. Study findings and constraints: More hydrophobic TRB CDR3s were found in CXCR3-positive naive cells than in CXCR3-negative naive cells. The study found that naive CXCR3-negative and CXCR3-positive cells shared TRBV-TRBJ usage, while memory cells differed.

Concerning this clonotype itself: Its antigen is unidentified.

The sequenced sample was naive CXCR3+ CD8+ T cells from blood. Subset specified: CD45RO-CCR7+CD27+CD95- naive CD8+ T cells expressing CXCR3 (TNR3+). The sequence came from a human donor in good health. Some clones in this sample may be carry-over from other donors' samples. The chain combines TRBV5-1 with TRBJ2-2; TCRdb lists TRBD2, though no DNA is available to test this call. The CDR3 is CASSTSLADTGELFF.